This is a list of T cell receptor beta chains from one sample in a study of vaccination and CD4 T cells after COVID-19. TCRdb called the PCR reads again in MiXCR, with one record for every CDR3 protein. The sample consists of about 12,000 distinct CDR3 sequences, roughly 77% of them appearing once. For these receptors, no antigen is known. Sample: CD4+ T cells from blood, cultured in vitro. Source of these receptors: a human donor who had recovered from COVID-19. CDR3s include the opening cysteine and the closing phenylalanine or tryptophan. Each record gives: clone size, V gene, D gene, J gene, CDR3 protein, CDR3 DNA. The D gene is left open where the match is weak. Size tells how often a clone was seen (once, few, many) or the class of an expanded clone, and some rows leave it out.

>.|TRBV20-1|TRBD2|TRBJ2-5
CSARDLTSGQETQYF
TGCAGTGCTAGAGATCTAACTAGCGGCCAAGAGACCCAGTACTTC
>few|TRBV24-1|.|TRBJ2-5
CATSDLGGIGETQYF
TGTGCCACCAGTGATTTAGGGGGGATCGGGGAGACCCAGTACTTC
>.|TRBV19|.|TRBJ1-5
CASTRWAGHSSEPQHF
TGTGCCAGTACCCGCTGGGCGGGACACTCCTCTGAGCCCCAGCATTTT
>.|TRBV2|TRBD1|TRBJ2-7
CASIKPPGQGPHLF
TGTGCCAGCATAAAACCCCCGGGACAGGGTCCACACTTGTTC
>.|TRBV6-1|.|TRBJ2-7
CASTRDNSYEQYF
TGTGCCAGCACTCGGGACAACTCCTACGAGCAGTACTTC
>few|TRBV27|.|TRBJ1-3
CASSAYKSSGNTIYF
TGTGCCAGCAGTGCATACAAGTCCTCTGGAAACACCATATATTTT
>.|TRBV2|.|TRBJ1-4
CASSLNRDEKLFF
TGTGCCAGCAGCCTGAACAGGGATGAAAAACTGTTTTTT
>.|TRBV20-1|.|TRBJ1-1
CSAKGGVNTEAFF
TGCAGTGCTAAAGGGGGAGTGAACACTGAAGCTTTCTTT
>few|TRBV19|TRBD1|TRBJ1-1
CASTLKGTGSTEAFF
TGTGCCAGTACCCTCAAGGGGACAGGGAGCACTGAAGCTTTCTTT
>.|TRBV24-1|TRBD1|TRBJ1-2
CATSETGVNGYTF
TGTGCCACCAGTGAGACAGGGGTGAATGGCTACACCTTC
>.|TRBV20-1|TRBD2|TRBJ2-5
CSATSRTRGDETQYF
TGCAGTGCCACATCGAGGACTAGAGGGGATGAGACCCAGTACTTC
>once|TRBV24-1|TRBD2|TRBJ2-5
CATADGTRLYQETQYF
TGTGCCACCGCCGACGGGACTAGACTTTATCAAGAGACCCAGTACTTC
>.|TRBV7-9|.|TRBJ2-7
CASSPIAYEQYF
TGTGCCAGCAGCCCCATCGCCTACGAGCAGTACTTC
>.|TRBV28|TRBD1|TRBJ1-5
CASSFIRAGGRSNQPQHF
TGTGCCAGCAGTTTCATACGCGCAGGGGGACGGAGCAATCAGCCCCAGCATTTT
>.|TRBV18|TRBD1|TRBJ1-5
CASSPPTGGSIQPQHF
TGTGCCAGCTCACCACCGACAGGGGGGTCAATTCAGCCCCAGCATTTT
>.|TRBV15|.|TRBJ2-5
CATSRDVETQYF
TGTGCCACCAGCAGAGATGTGGAGACCCAGTACTTC
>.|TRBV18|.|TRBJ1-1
CASSPNNGLTEAFF
TGTGCCAGCTCACCAAACAACGGGCTCACTGAAGCTTTCTTT
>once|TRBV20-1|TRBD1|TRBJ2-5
CSAITGGGSETQYF
TGCAGTGCTATTACAGGGGGCGGATCGGAGACCCAGTACTTC
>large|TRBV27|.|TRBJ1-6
CASSLTGTLHNSPLHF
TGTGCCAGCAGTTTAACCGGGACGCTTCATAATTCACCCCTCCACTTT
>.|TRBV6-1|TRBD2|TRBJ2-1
CASSPGTSVTNEQFF
TGTGCCAGCAGTCCGGGGACTAGCGTTACAAATGAGCAGTTCTTC
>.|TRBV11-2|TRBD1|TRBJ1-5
CASSKRGHSNQPQHF
TGTGCCAGCAGCAAAAGGGGGCATAGCAATCAGCCCCAGCATTTT
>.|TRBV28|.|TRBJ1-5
CASSSGQPQHF
TGTGCCAGCAGTTCTGGCCAGCCCCAGCATTTT